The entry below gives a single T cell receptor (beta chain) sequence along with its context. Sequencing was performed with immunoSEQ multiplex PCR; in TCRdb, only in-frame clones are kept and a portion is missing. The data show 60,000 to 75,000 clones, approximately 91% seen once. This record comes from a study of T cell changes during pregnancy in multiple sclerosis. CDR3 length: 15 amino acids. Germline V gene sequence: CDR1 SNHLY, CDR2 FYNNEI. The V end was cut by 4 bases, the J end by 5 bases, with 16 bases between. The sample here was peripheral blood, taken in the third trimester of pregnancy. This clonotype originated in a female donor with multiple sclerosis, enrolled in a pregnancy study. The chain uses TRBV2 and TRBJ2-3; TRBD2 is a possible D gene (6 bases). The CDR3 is CASSARDGGKDTQYF. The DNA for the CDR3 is TGTGCCAGCAGTGCGCGGGACGGAGGGAAAGATACGCAGTATTTT.